The 15 T cell receptor beta chains below all came from one sample that was sequenced in a study of blood T cell repertoires in COVID-19. Profiling relied on immunoSEQ multiplex PCR, and the TCRdb table lists in-frame clones only, not all of them. Here the sample spans 45,000 to 50,000 clones, approximately 87% being singletons. Material: peripheral blood. The receptors come from a human donor in a cohort sampled during active COVID-19.

The chain combines TRBV9 with TRBJ2-2, with 9 nucleotides matching TRBD2. Looked up from germline, CDR1 is SGDLS and CDR2 is YYNGEE. With 0 bases clipped from V and 4 bases from J, the junction kept 7 bases outside the gene matches. The CDR3 sequence is 17 residues long. CDR3: CASSVGLAGVRTGELFF. CDR3 nucleotides: TGTGCCAGCAGCGTAGGATTAGCGGGGGTACGCACCGGGGAGCTGTTTTTT.

The chain couples TRBV15 to TRBJ2-2; the D gene is possibly TRBD1 (6 bases). This CDR3 region has 16 residues. Germline CDR1 LNHNV, CDR2 YYDKDF (reference sequence). V dropped 3 bases and J dropped 0 bases, with 11 bases sitting between them. The DNA of the CDR3 is TGTGCCACCAGCAGTACCGGGACAACGAACACCGGGGAGCTGTTTTTT. Residues: CATSSTGTTNTGELFF.

The chain recombines TRBV19 with TRBJ2-7; tentatively, D is TRBD1 (5 bases). Germline lookup yields CDR1 LNHDA and CDR2 SQIVND (reference sequence). With 5 bases removed from V and 3 bases from J, the gap between germline ends came to 20 bases. There are 16 residues in the CDR3. CDR3 protein: CASSGAFGPVIYEQYF. CDR3 bases: TGTGCCAGTAGTGGGGCCTTCGGCCCAGTCATCTACGAGCAGTACTTC.

The chain employs TRBV5-1 and TRBJ2-3; 7 bases agree with TRBD1. Germline V gene lookup returns CDR1 SGHRS and CDR2 YFSETQ. Trimming cost V 3 bases and J 3 bases; bases outside gene matches: 10. This CDR3 is 16 amino acids long. For the CDR3, the DNA is TGCGCCAGCAGCTACTCGCAGGGGGTTTGGACAGATACGCAGTATTTT. Translation: CASSYSQGVWTDTQYF.

The V call is TRBV4-1, the J call TRBJ1-6; no clear D gene. The germline V gene has CDR1 MGHRA and CDR2 YSYEKL. Trimming pared 7 bases from V and 0 bases from J, leaving 13 bases between. This CDR3 has 16 residues. The CDR3 DNA follows: TGCGCCAGCAATAGGCTTCCTAGCTCCTATAATTCACCCCTCCACTTT. This codes for CASNRLPSSYNSPLHF.

This chain joins TRBV18 and TRBJ2-1; 13 bases agree with TRBD2. This CDR3 spans 14 amino acids. J gave up 6 bases and V 5 bases, and 1 base lay outside the gene matches. Germline V gene sequence: CDR1 KGHSH, CDR2 LQKENI. The CDR3 here is CASSRTSGGNEQFF. CDR3 sequence (DNA): TGTGCCAGCTCAAGGACTAGCGGGGGCAATGAGCAGTTCTTC.

The CDR3: CASGPRTGVYEQYF. The CDR3 DNA follows: TGTGCCAGCGGACCCAGGACAGGGGTCTACGAGCAGTACTTC. This chain links TRBV2 with TRBJ2-7; TRBD1 matches at 9 bases. The CDR3 spans 14 residues. The germline V gene has CDR1 SNHLY and CDR2 FYNNEI. With 8 bases clipped from V and 3 bases from J, the junction kept 8 bases outside the gene matches.

The rearrangement links TRBV5-4 to TRBJ1-2; 11 bases are a match to TRBD1. Germline trimming cut 4 bases from V and 5 bases from J; bases unmatched to any gene: 13. Germline V gene sequence: CDR1 SGHNT, CDR2 YYREEE (reference sequence). The CDR3 has 17 residues. In DNA, the CDR3 is TGTGCCAGCAGCGAGGGGACAGGGGGAGGAGGGGAGTATGGCTACACCTTC. Amino acids: CASSEGTGGGGEYGYTF.

J is TRBJ2-5 and V is TRBV18, with 8 positions matching TRBD1. The CDR3 sequence is 15 residues long. Germline CDR1 reads KGHSH; CDR2 reads LQKENI. V gave up 6 bases and J gave up 2 bases; unmatched junction bases: 8. The CDR3 coding sequence is TGTGCCAGCTCCCTTCGGACAGGGAGTCAAGAGACCCAGTACTTC. This sequence encodes CASSLRTGSQETQYF.

The chain employs TRBV27 and TRBJ2-1; TRBD1 aligns across 8 bases. This CDR3 is 15 amino acids long. From germline, CDR1 is MNHEY and CDR2 SMNVEV (reference sequence). Germline trimming cut 3 bases from V and 7 bases from J; bases unmatched to any gene: 8. The CDR3 DNA reads as TGTGCCAGCAGTTTCCGACAGGGGTCGGCGAATGAGCAGTTCTTC. Translated, it gives CASSFRQGSANEQFF.

This CDR3 reads CASSYSGGSPGVELFF. CDR3 coding DNA: TGTGCCAGCAGTTACTCAGGAGGGAGTCCGGGGGTAGAACTGTTTTTT. V and J are TRBV6-5 and TRBJ1-4, with D possibly being TRBD1 (5 bases). The germline V gene has CDR1 MNHEY and CDR2 SVGAGI. The CDR3 consists of 16 residues. The V end lost 0 bases, the J end lost 12 bases, and 20 bases lay between the germline ends.

The chain recombines TRBV7-3 with TRBJ2-7; a weak D match, TRBD2 (5 bases). Looked up from germline, CDR1 is SGHTA and CDR2 is FQGTGA. The CDR3 sequence is 15 residues long. V was shortened by 2 bases and J by 0 bases, with 11 bases between the two germline ends. The chain's CDR3 is CASSLLAESSYEQYF. CDR3 sequence (DNA): TGTGCCAGCAGCTTACTAGCCGAAAGCTCCTACGAGCAGTACTTC.

This clone was seen once. This chain connects TRBV9 to TRBJ2-3; D is perhaps TRBD2 (6 bases). CDR3 size: 14 residues. Looked up from germline, CDR1 is SGDLS and CDR2 is YYNGEE. V lost 3 bases and J lost 3, with 11 bases in between. The CDR3 here is CASSDHGGTDTQYF. The DNA for the CDR3 is TGTGCCAGCAGCGACCACGGGGGTACAGATACGCAGTATTTT.

The chain joins TRBV9 to TRBJ1-5; TRBD1 aligns across 10 bases. In germline, CDR1 is SGDLS, CDR2 YYNGEE. The length of the CDR3 is 14 residues. V was clipped by 4 bases and J by 5 bases; unmatched bases: 3. CDR3 region: CASSLGQGDQPQHF. CDR3 sequence (DNA): TGTGCCAGCAGCCTCGGACAGGGGGATCAGCCCCAGCATTTT. Variable domain in full (rest from reference TRBV9 and TRBJ1-5): DSGVTQTPKHLITATGQRVTLRCSPRSGDLSVYWYQQSLDQGLQFLIQYYNGEERAKGNILERFSAQQFPDLHSELNLSSLELGDSALYFCASSLGQGDQPQHFGDGTRLSIL.

This clone is termed medium-sized. This sample includes further DNA sequences coding for the same CDR3. The chain uses TRBV10-3 and TRBJ2-7; D may be TRBD2 (6 bases). Trimming removed 8 bases from V and 5 bases from J, with 10 bases in between. This CDR3 region has 11 residues. Germline values: CDR1 ENHRY, CDR2 SYGVKD. The CDR3 loop is CAISGGNEQYF. CDR3 nucleotide sequence: TGTGCCATCTCGGGCGGGAACGAGCAGTACTTC.